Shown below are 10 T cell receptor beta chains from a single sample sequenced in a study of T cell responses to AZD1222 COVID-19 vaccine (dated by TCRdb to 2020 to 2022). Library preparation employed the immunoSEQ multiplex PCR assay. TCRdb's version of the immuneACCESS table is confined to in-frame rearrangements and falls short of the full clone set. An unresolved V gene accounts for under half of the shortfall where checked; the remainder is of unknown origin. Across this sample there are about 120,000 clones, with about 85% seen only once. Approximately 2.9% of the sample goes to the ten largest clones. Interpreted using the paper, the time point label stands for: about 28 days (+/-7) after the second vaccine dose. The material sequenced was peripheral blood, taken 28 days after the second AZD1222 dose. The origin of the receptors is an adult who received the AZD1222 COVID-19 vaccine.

The CDR3 is CASSSSRSGNEQYF. In DNA form, the CDR3 reads TGTGCCAGCTCAAGTTCCAGGTCAGGAAACGAGCAGTACTTC. This chain links TRBV18 with TRBJ2-7; no clear D gene. Germline-derived CDR1 and CDR2 are KGHSH and LQKENI. The CDR3 length is 14 residues. Trimming removed 5 bases at V and 5 bases at J, with 16 bases between.

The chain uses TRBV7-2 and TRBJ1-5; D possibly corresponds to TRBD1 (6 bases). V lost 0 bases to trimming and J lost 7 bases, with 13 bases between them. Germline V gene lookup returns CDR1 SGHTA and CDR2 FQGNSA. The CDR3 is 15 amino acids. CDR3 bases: TGTGCCAGCAGCTTAGCGCGGGGGCGCGGGCAGCCCCAGCATTTT. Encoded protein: CASSLARGRGQPQHF.

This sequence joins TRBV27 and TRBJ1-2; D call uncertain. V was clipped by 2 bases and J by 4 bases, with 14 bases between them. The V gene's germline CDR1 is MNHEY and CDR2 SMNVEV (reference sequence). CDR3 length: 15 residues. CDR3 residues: CASSLSGGSPYGYTF. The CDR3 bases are TGTGCCAGCAGTTTAAGTGGCGGATCCCCCTATGGCTACACCTTC.

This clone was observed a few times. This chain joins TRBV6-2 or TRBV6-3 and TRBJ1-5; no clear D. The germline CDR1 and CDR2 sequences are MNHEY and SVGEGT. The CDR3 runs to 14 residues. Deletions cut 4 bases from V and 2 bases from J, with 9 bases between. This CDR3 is CASSWGTGNQPQHF. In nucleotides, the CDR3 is TGTGCCAGCAGTTGGGGTACGGGCAATCAGCCCCAGCATTTT.

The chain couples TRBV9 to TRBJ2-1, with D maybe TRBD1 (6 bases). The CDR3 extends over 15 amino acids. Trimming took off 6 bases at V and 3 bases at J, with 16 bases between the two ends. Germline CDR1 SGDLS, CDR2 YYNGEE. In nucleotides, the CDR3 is TGTGCCAGCACCCCTGGGGGCGGGTTCTACAATGAGCAGTTCTTC. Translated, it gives CASTPGGGFYNEQFF.

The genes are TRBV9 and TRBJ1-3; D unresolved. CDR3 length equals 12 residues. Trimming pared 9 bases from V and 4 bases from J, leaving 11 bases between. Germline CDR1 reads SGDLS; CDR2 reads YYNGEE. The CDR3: CATKGVGNTIYF. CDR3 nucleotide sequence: TGTGCCACCAAAGGAGTAGGAAACACCATATATTTT.

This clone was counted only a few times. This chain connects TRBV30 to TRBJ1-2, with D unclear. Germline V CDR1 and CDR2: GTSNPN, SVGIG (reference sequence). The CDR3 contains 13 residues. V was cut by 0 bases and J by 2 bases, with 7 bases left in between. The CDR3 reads CAWSVQRNYGYTF. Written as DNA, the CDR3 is TGTGCCTGGAGTGTACAACGGAACTATGGCTACACCTTC. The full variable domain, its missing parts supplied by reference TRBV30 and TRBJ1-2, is SQTIHQWPATLVQPVGSPLSLECTVEGTSNPNLYWYRQAAGRGLQLLFYSVGIGQISSEVPQNLSASRPQDRQFILSSKKLLLSDSGFYLCAWSVQRNYGYTFGSGTRLTVV.

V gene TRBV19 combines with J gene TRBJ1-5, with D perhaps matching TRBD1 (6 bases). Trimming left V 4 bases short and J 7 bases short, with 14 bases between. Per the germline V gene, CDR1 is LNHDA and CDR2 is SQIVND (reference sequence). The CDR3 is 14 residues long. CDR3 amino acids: CASSKSGDVQPQHF. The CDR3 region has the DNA TGTGCCAGTAGTAAGTCAGGGGATGTACAGCCCCAGCATTTT.

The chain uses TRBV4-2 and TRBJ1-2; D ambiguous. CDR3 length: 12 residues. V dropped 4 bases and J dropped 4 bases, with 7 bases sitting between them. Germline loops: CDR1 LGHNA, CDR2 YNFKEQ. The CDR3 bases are TGTGCCAGCAGCCTCCAGAGCTATGGCTACACCTTC. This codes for CASSLQSYGYTF.

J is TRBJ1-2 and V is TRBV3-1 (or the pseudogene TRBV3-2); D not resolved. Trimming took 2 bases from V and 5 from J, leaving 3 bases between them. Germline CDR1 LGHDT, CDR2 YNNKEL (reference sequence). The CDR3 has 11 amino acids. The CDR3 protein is CASSQLYGYTF. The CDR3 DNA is TGTGCCAGCAGCCAACTATATGGCTACACCTTC.